This T cell receptor beta chain was sequenced for a study of blood T cells in healthy people across ages. Study observations and caveats: Diversity of TCR beta per million T cells declined in a roughly linear way with age.

Trimming left V 4 bases short and J 2 bases short, with 17 bases between. In germline, CDR1 is SGHRS, CDR2 YFSETQ. This CDR3 comprises 16 residues. With regard to this clonotype: Its antigen is unknown.

A J-beta primer mix and a sample-barcoded 5' primer were used in a second PCR of about 7 to 12 cycles. TCRdb independently ran MiXCR on the 5' RACE reads; one entry per CDR3 protein. The table has more than 800,000 distinct CDR3 sequences, 40% to 45% seen once. The gene calls are TRBV5-1 and TRBJ2-3, with a tentative D call TRBD1 (5 bases). The specimen sequenced was blood. The sequence came from a woman aged 55 to 70 in good health. The CDR3 nucleotides read TGCGCCAGCAGCCTCCAGGGAAGCAGATCCACAGATACGCAGTATTTT. Its protein product is CASSLQGSRSTDTQYF.